Each of the 14 T cell receptor beta chains below was sequenced from the same sample in a study of T cell repertoires in cytomegalovirus infection. TCRdb processed the reads anew with MiXCR; each CDR3 protein has one entry. The table lists about 340,000 distinct CDR3 sequences, about 27% of them singletons, with about 19% in the top ten. The antigens these receptors bind are not known. The sequencing here drew on cultured PBMCs, taken from culture after CMV antigen stimulation. The origin of the receptors is a human donor in good health (CMV status not recorded). Some clones in this sample may be carry-over from other donors' samples.

The V call is TRBV7-3, the J call TRBJ1-1; D gene unclear. Trimming cost V 1 base and J 5 bases, with 14 bases left between them. The germline V gene encodes CDR1 SGHTA and CDR2 FQGTGA. The CDR3 runs to 15 residues. This CDR3 is CASSLRMSRGTEAFF. The CDR3 DNA reads as TGTGCCAGCAGCTTAAGGATGTCTAGAGGAACTGAAGCTTTCTTT.

This clonotype turned up a few times. This chain connects TRBV30 to TRBJ2-2; no clear D gene. Per germline, CDR1 GTSNPN and CDR2 SVGIG (reference sequence). V lost 1 base and J 3 bases, leaving 24 bases between the germline ends. The CDR3 spans 19 residues. Here the CDR3 reads CAWSAGSNMGLRDTGELFF. The CDR3, as DNA: TGTGCCTGGAGTGCTGGCTCCAACATGGGCTTAAGGGACACCGGGGAGCTGTTTTTT.

V is TRBV7-9 and J is TRBJ1-3, with a weak D call TRBD1 (5 bases). The germline V and J ends were trimmed by 5 bases and 0 bases, with 11 bases remaining between them. Germline CDR1 and CDR2: SEHNR and FQNEAQ (reference sequence). The CDR3 is 15 amino acids. CDR3 in DNA: TGTGCCAGCAGCCGGGACCCAGCCTCTGGAAACACCATATATTTT. Translation gives CASSRDPASGNTIYF.

The chain links TRBV27 to TRBJ1-6; weak D call: TRBD1 (5 bases). The CDR3 sequence is 18 residues long. Germline V CDR1 and CDR2: MNHEY, SMNVEV (reference sequence). V was trimmed by 0 bases and J by 0 bases, leaving 12 bases between them. Here the CDR3 DNA reads TGTGCCAGCAGTTTATCCGGGGCACAAAGCTCCTATAATTCACCCCTCCACTTT. Protein sequence: CASSLSGAQSSYNSPLHF.

The chain uses TRBV28 and TRBJ2-3, with 9 bases matching TRBD1. The CDR3 sequence is 13 residues long. V lost 5 bases to trimming and J lost 6 bases; unmatched junction nucleotides: 3. The germline V gene encodes CDR1 MDHEN and CDR2 SYDVKM. The CDR3 spells CASSRQGVDTQYF. In DNA, the CDR3 is TGTGCCAGCAGTCGACAGGGGGTGGATACGCAGTATTTT.

CDR3 amino acids: CASRPPGGSNQPQHF. The CDR3 DNA reads TGTGCCAGCAGACCTCCCGGGGGGAGCAATCAGCCCCAGCATTTT. This chain joins TRBV12-3 or TRBV12-4 and TRBJ1-5; D is perhaps TRBD1 (5 bases). The CDR3 is made up of 15 amino acids. V lost 6 bases to trimming and J lost 1 base, with 13 bases between them.

The chain couples TRBV28 to TRBJ1-4, with D perhaps TRBD1 (6 bases). CDR1 and CDR2 from the germline V gene are MDHEN and SYDVKM. The CDR3 consists of 15 residues. V was shortened by 6 bases and J by 8 bases, with 19 bases between the two germline ends. CDR3 DNA sequence: TGTGCCAGCAGCCATGCGTACAGGGATGCGGAAAAACTGTTTTTT. It specifies CASSHAYRDAEKLFF.

This chain links TRBV28 with TRBJ1-6; TRBD1 agrees at 7 bases. Germline CDR1 reads MDHEN; CDR2 reads SYDVKM. The CDR3 has 16 residues. Trimming cost V 5 bases and J 14 bases; bases outside gene matches: 18. This chain's CDR3 is CASSTETGPGKRALHF. The CDR3 bases are TGTGCCAGCAGTACAGAGACAGGGCCGGGCAAGAGAGCCCTCCACTTT.

This clonotype was observed a few times. This chain links TRBV7-9 with TRBJ1-4, with D tentatively TRBD1 (5 bases). V shed 6 bases and J shed 8 bases, with 19 bases lying between them. Germline V CDR1 and CDR2: SEHNR, FQNEAQ (reference sequence). The CDR3 extends over 15 amino acids. The CDR3 loop is CASRPPWGEGEKLFF. As DNA, the CDR3 is TGTGCCAGCAGACCCCCCTGGGGGGAAGGAGAAAAACTGTTTTTT.

The rearrangement links TRBV11-2 to TRBJ1-2; unclear D gene. The V and J ends lost 6 bases and 2 bases respectively, with 13 bases between them. Germline V CDR1 and CDR2: SGHAT, FQNNGV. The CDR3 contains 14 residues. CDR3 protein: CASRSIKENYGYTF. The CDR3, as DNA: TGTGCCAGCAGGTCTATTAAAGAGAACTATGGCTACACCTTC.

This chain joins TRBV7-3 and TRBJ2-3; D possibly corresponds to TRBD2 (6 bases). The V gene lost 6 bases and the J gene lost 1 base, with 14 bases spanning the gap. The CDR3 covers 15 residues. Germline CDR1 and CDR2: SGHTA and FQGTGA. In nucleotides, the CDR3 is TGTGCCAGCAGTTTTCTTGGGACTCGCACAGATACGCAGTATTTT. This gives the protein CASSFLGTRTDTQYF.

The chain recombines TRBV9 with TRBJ2-5; no clear D gene. Germline V lookup: CDR1 SGDLS, CDR2 YYNGEE. V dropped 3 bases and J dropped 1 base, with 10 bases sitting between them. This CDR3 contains 14 residues. The CDR3 nucleotides are TGTGCCAGCAGCGGCCGGCGCAGCCAAGAGACCCAGTACTTC. This codes for CASSGRRSQETQYF.

The chain recombines TRBV27 with TRBJ2-4, with 7 bases matching TRBD1. The germline CDR1 and CDR2 sequences are MNHEY and SMNVEV (reference sequence). The length of the CDR3 is 15 residues. With V trimmed by 0 bases and J by 5 bases, 4 bases remained unmatched. CDR3 protein: CASSLSQGVENIQYF. In DNA form, the CDR3 reads TGTGCCAGCAGTTTATCTCAGGGGGTCGAAAACATTCAGTACTTC.

The V call is TRBV20-1, the J call TRBJ2-4; D tentatively fits TRBD1 or TRBD2 (5 bases each). The germline gives CDR1 DFQATT, CDR2 SNEGSKA (reference sequence). V shed 1 base and J shed 0 bases, with 13 bases lying between them. This CDR3 is built from 16 residues. The DNA for the CDR3 is TGCAGTGCTAGAGCCCTAGGGGACCTAGCCAAAAACATTCAGTACTTC. It yields the protein CSARALGDLAKNIQYF.